The 27 T cell receptor beta chains reported below all come from one sample, sequenced in a study of blood T cell repertoires in COVID-19. Profiling relied on immunoSEQ multiplex PCR, and the TCRdb table lists in-frame clones only, not all of them. Among some 67,000 clones, 90% were seen once, and the ten largest hold approximately 5%. Sequenced material: peripheral blood. The receptors here all came from a woman younger than 30 with acute or convalescent COVID-19.

CDR3 protein: CASGRRQGYGYTF. CDR3 DNA: TGTGCCAGCGGGAGACGACAGGGCTATGGCTACACCTTC. This sequence joins TRBV2 and TRBJ1-2; 7 bases are shared with TRBD1. The CDR3 runs 13 residues. Germline CDR1 SNHLY, CDR2 FYNNEI. V shed 8 bases and J 4 bases; nucleotides not matched to a gene: 7.

The CDR3 region has the DNA TGTGCCAGTAGTATAATCTTTTTCTCGGGACAAGGGGGCGCAGATACGCAGTATTTT. Translated, it gives CASSIIFFSGQGGADTQYF. The chain joins TRBV19 to TRBJ2-3, with TRBD1 identical over 7 bases. Germline V lookup: CDR1 LNHDA, CDR2 SQIVND (reference sequence). This CDR3 has 19 amino acids. The ends lost 2 bases at V and 4 bases at J; junction bases unmatched: 18.

In regard to this clone: The sample contains more than one DNA sequence encoding this CDR3. V gene TRBV5-4 combines with J gene TRBJ2-7; 7 nucleotides align to TRBD1. Losses at the gene ends were 0 bases for V and 2 bases for J; bases not matched to a gene: 2. The CDR3 spans 14 residues. CDR1 is SGHNT and CDR2 is YYREEE in the germline V gene (reference sequence). CDR3 sequence (DNA): TGTGCCAGCAGCTTGGGACAGGGCCCCTACGAGCAGTACTTC. Its translation: CASSLGQGPYEQYF.

The chain recombines TRBV7-2 with TRBJ1-1, with 7 bases that match TRBD1. Germline CDR1 and CDR2: SGHTA and FQGNSA. The ends lost 5 bases at V and 4 bases at J; junction bases unmatched: 10. CDR3 size: 15 residues. Here the CDR3 reads CASSPRQGTVTEAFF. As DNA, the CDR3 is TGTGCCAGCAGCCCCAGACAGGGAACGGTCACTGAAGCTTTCTTT.

Written as DNA, the CDR3 is TGTGCCAGCAGTTTATTTGGGCGTGAAGCTTTCTTT. Protein: CASSLFGREAFF. The chain employs TRBV28 and TRBJ1-1; no firm D call. CDR3 length: 12 amino acids. The V gene's germline CDR1 is MDHEN and CDR2 SYDVKM. Deletions cut 1 base from V and 7 bases from J, with 7 bases between.

This chain links TRBV6-5 with TRBJ1-1; a weak D match, TRBD1 (5 bases). The length of the CDR3 is 15 residues. Germline V CDR1 and CDR2: MNHEY, SVGAGI. Trimming cost V 6 bases and J 0 bases, with 14 bases left between them. The CDR3 DNA sequence: TGTGCCAGCAGCCACCCCGGGGGAGTGAACACTGAAGCTTTCTTT. Translating gives CASSHPGGVNTEAFF.

The chain is built from TRBV5-1 and TRBJ2-5; no reliable D call. Germline V gives CDR1 SGHRS, CDR2 YFSETQ. Trimming shortened V by 0 bases and J by 1 base, and 4 bases separated the two germline ends. The CDR3 is made up of 13 amino acids. The CDR3 is CASSLEPQETQYF. In nucleotides, the CDR3 is TGCGCCAGCAGCTTGGAGCCCCAAGAGACCCAGTACTTC.

The chain couples TRBV6-2 or TRBV6-3 to TRBJ1-6; D uncertain. Trimming left V 4 bases short and J 10 bases short, with 14 bases between. CDR3 size: 14 residues. Per the germline V gene, CDR1 is MNHEY and CDR2 is SVGEGT. CDR3 in amino acids: CASSFETNFSPLHF. CDR3 bases: TGTGCCAGCAGTTTTGAAACAAATTTCTCACCCCTCCACTTT.

The rearrangement uses TRBV4-2 and TRBJ2-3, with D possibly TRBD1 on 6 matching bases. V was clipped by 0 bases and J by 1 base, with 11 bases between them. The CDR3 loop spans 16 amino acids. Per the germline V gene, CDR1 is LGHNA and CDR2 is YNFKEQ. CDR3 nucleotide sequence: TGTGCCAGCAGCCAAGACCTGGCAGGGGGCACAGATACGCAGTATTTT. Protein product: CASSQDLAGGTDTQYF.

The genes are TRBV5-4 and TRBJ2-2, with TRBD2 matching 13 bases. The CDR3 totals 16 residues. V lost 2 bases, J lost 3 bases, and 1 base stayed unmatched. Germline V gene lookup returns CDR1 SGHNT and CDR2 YYREEE (reference sequence). The CDR3 DNA follows: TGTGCCAGCAGCTTTGGACTAGCGGGAGACACCGGGGAGCTGTTTTTT. Protein sequence: CASSFGLAGDTGELFF. Filled out from reference TRBV5-4 and TRBJ2-2, the complete variable domain reads ETGVTQSPTHLIKTRGQQVTLRCSSQSGHNTVSWYQQALGQGPQFIFQYYREEENGRGNFPPRFSGLQFPNYSSELNVNALELDDSALYLCASSFGLAGDTGELFFGEGSRLTVL.

CDR3: CASSSGNSYEQYF. The CDR3 DNA reads TGTGCCAGCAGCTCAGGGAACTCCTACGAGCAGTACTTC. The chain employs TRBV11-3 and TRBJ2-7; tentatively, D is TRBD1 (5 bases). V lost 4 bases and J 0 bases, leaving 7 bases between the germline ends. In germline, CDR1 is SGHNT, CDR2 YENEEA. CDR3 length equals 13 residues.

The chain is built from TRBV27 and TRBJ2-3, with 7 bases identical to TRBD2. The V and J ends lost 1 base and 0 bases, in that order; junction bases with no gene match: 16. The CDR3 loop spans 20 amino acids. CDR1 and CDR2 from the germline V gene are MNHEY and SMNVEV (reference sequence). This chain's CDR3 is CASSLYIAASGLSSTDTQYF. CDR3 coding DNA: TGTGCCAGCAGTTTATACATAGCGGCTAGCGGCTTGTCTAGCACAGATACGCAGTATTTT.

V usage is TRBV6-5 and J usage is TRBJ2-1; a possible D gene is TRBD2 (6 bases). The germline gives CDR1 MNHEY, CDR2 SVGAGI. V lost 6 bases to trimming and J lost 2 bases, with 14 bases between them. This CDR3 contains 15 residues. The CDR3 nucleotides are TGTGCCAGCAGCGAGGTAGCGGAGGCCTACAATGAGCAGTTCTTC. Its translation is CASSEVAEAYNEQFF.

The V gene is TRBV7-2, the J gene TRBJ2-7; TRBD1 aligns across 10 bases. The CDR3 runs to 15 residues. CDR1 and CDR2 from the germline V gene are SGHTA and FQGNSA. V lost 5 bases and J lost 4; bases outside the gene matches: 8. CDR3 amino acids: CASSIDRGRVYEQYF. CDR3 nucleotide sequence: TGTGCCAGCAGCATTGACAGGGGGCGCGTATACGAGCAGTACTTC.

Only one count was recorded for this clone. V usage is TRBV6-2 or TRBV6-3 and J usage is TRBJ1-5; D remains ambiguous. Trimming took 5 bases from V and 0 from J, leaving 8 bases between them. The germline V gene has CDR1 MNHEY and CDR2 SVGEGT. The CDR3 loop spans 14 amino acids. CDR3 coding DNA: TGTGCCAGCAGTCCCTCTACTAGCAATCAGCCCCAGCATTTT. The encoded protein is CASSPSTSNQPQHF.

V usage is TRBV10-1 and J usage is TRBJ2-3; D may be TRBD2 (6 bases). Germline V gene lookup returns CDR1 WNHNN and CDR2 SYGVQD (reference sequence). The CDR3 is made up of 18 amino acids. V lost 3 bases and J 0 bases, leaving 19 bases between the germline ends. CDR3: CASSDAGGVNSSTDTQYF. The CDR3 nucleotides read TGCGCCAGCAGTGATGCCGGGGGAGTGAATTCTAGCACAGATACGCAGTATTTT.

This rearrangement joins TRBV30 to TRBJ2-5, with 12 positions matching TRBD1. In germline, CDR1 is GTSNPN, CDR2 SVGIG (reference sequence). The trim removed 5 bases at V and 2 bases at J, leaving 6 bases unmatched. This CDR3 region has 15 residues. CDR3 protein: CAWGGQGALQETQYF. Written as DNA, the CDR3 is TGTGCCTGGGGGGGACAGGGGGCACTACAAGAGACCCAGTACTTC.

The chain combines TRBV27 with TRBJ1-2; possibly TRBD1 for D (6 bases). This CDR3 spans 16 amino acids. The germline V gene has CDR1 MNHEY and CDR2 SMNVEV (reference sequence). Trimming removed 4 bases at V and 8 bases at J, with 23 bases between. The CDR3 nucleotides read TGTGCCAGCAGTTATTCACAGGGAGTATCCGTAGAAGGCTACACCTTC. This sequence encodes CASSYSQGVSVEGYTF.

The rearrangement uses TRBV29-1 and TRBJ1-5, with D tentatively TRBD1 (6 bases). CDR3 length: 13 amino acids. V was cut by 6 bases and J by 3 bases, with 12 bases left in between. CDR1 and CDR2 (germline): SQVTM, ANQGSEA. The CDR3: CSVRDNFNQPQHF. CDR3 DNA sequence: TGCAGCGTCCGGGACAACTTCAATCAGCCCCAGCATTTT.

The gene calls are TRBV5-1 and TRBJ1-2; tentatively, D is TRBD1 (5 bases). The CDR3 totals 17 residues. V was cut by 2 bases and J by 0 bases, with 17 bases left in between. The germline gives CDR1 SGHRS, CDR2 YFSETQ. The CDR3 DNA is TGCGCCAGCAGCTTTGACGGGTCTTACAGGCCTAACTATGGCTACACCTTC. Translation gives CASSFDGSYRPNYGYTF. Full variable domain (missing parts from reference TRBV5-1 and TRBJ1-2): KAGVTQTPRYLIKTRGQQVTLSCSPISGHRSVSWYQQTPGQGLQFLFEYFSETQRNKGNFPGRFSGRQFSNSRSEMNVSTLELGDSALYLCASSFDGSYRPNYGYTFGSGTRLTVV.

The chain uses TRBV15 and TRBJ1-1, with 7 bases identical to TRBD1. The CDR3 runs 17 residues. Germline CDR1 reads LNHNV; CDR2 reads YYDKDF (reference sequence). Trimming cost V 0 bases and J 0 bases; bases outside gene matches: 7. In DNA, the CDR3 is TGTGCCACCAGCAGAGATAAGGGACAGCTCATGAACACTGAAGCTTTCTTT. Its protein is CATSRDKGQLMNTEAFF.

The chain is built from TRBV11-2 and TRBJ2-7, with D tentatively TRBD2 (5 bases). Germline lookup yields CDR1 SGHAT and CDR2 FQNNGV. V was pared by 4 bases and J by 3 bases, with 7 bases between. CDR3 size: 12 residues. CDR3 residues: CASSSGNYEQYF. CDR3 sequence (DNA): TGTGCCAGCAGCTCCGGGAACTACGAGCAGTACTTC.

The chain has TRBV12-5 and TRBJ1-2; D remains ambiguous. Germline V gene data show CDR1 as LGHNT and CDR2 as FRNRAP. CDR3 size: 19 residues. The V end was cut by 4 bases, the J end by 2 bases, with 26 bases between. The CDR3: CASGSNHRRNTTTNYGYTF. The DNA of the CDR3 is TGTGCTAGTGGTTCAAACCACCGCAGGAACACAACAACCAACTATGGCTACACCTTC.

The count of this clone is one. The J gene is TRBJ1-5, the V gene TRBV21-1. TRBV21-1 is a documented pseudogene. The CDR3 sequence is 15 residues long. CDR3 sequence: CASSNFVSGDQPQHF. The CDR3 nucleotides are TGTGCCAGCAGCAACTTCGTGTCGGGGGATCAGCCCCAGCATTTT.

The V and J genes are TRBV18 and TRBJ2-1; 14 bases are shared with TRBD2. Germline assignment: CDR1 KGHSH and CDR2 LQKENI. This CDR3 is 18 amino acids long. V was clipped by 3 bases and J by 4 bases; unmatched bases: 8. For the CDR3, the DNA is TGTGCCAGCTCACCCACCATCGGGACTAGCGGGGGTTACAATGAGCAGTTCTTC. Its translation is CASSPTIGTSGGYNEQFF.

The CDR3 DNA reads TGTGCCAGCACCGGGAGGGGGGGCTGGGACACTGAAGCTTTCTTT. The encoded protein is CASTGRGGWDTEAFF. J is TRBJ1-1 and V is TRBV6-5, with a weak D call TRBD1 (6 bases). The CDR3 is 15 residues long. Germline CDR1 and CDR2: MNHEY and SVGAGI. The V gene lost 7 bases and the J gene lost 3 bases, with 18 bases spanning the gap.

The chain carries TRBV11-2 and TRBJ2-3, with D tentatively TRBD2 (5 bases). V was cut by 2 bases and J by 0 bases, with 12 bases left in between. The CDR3 is made up of 16 amino acids. Germline CDR1 and CDR2: SGHAT and FQNNGV. The CDR3 DNA sequence: TGTGCCAGCAGCTTAAAGGGTGGACTGAGCACAGATACGCAGTATTTT. Translated, it gives CASSLKGGLSTDTQYF.